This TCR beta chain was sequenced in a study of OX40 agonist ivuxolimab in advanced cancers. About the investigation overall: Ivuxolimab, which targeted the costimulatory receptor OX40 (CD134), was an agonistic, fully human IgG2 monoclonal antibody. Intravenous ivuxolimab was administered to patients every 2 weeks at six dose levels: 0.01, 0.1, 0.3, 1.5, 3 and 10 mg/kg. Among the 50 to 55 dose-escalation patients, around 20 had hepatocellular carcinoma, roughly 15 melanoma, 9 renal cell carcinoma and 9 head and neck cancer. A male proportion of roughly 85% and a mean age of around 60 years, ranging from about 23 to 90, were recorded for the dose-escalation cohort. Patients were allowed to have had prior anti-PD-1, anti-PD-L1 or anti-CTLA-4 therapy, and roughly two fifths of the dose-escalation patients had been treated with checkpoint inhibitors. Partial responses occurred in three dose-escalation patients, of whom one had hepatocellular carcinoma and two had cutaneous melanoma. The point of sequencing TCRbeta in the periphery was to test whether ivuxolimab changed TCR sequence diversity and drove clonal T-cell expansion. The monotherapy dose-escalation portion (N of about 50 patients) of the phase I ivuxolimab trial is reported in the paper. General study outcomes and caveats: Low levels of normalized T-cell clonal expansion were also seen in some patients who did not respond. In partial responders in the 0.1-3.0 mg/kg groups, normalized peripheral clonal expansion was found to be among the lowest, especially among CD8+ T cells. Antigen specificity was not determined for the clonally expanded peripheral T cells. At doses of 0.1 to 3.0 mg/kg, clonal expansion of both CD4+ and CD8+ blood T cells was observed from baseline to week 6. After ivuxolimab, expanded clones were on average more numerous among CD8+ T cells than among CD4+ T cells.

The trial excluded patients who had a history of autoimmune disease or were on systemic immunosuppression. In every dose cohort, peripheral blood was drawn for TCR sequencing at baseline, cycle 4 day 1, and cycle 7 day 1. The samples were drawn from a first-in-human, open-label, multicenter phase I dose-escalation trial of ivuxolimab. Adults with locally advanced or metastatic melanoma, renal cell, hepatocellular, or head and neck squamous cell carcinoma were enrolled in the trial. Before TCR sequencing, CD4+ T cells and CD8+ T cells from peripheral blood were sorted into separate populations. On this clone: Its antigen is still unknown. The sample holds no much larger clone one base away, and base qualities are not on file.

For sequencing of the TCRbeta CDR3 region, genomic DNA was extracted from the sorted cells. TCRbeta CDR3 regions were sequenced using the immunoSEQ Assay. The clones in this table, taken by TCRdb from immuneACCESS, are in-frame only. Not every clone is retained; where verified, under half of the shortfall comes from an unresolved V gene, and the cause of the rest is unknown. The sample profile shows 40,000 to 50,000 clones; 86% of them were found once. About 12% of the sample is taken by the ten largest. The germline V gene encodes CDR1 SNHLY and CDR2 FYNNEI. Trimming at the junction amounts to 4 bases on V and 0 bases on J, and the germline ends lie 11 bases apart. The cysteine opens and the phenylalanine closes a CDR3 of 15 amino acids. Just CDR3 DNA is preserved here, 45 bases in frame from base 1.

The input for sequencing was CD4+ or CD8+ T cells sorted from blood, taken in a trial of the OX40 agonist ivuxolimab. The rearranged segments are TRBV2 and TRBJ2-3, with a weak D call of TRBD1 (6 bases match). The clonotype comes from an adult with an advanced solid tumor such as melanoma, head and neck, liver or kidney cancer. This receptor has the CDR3 CASSVTGYSTDTQYF. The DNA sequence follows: TGTGCCAGCAGTGTAACAGGGTATAGCACAGATACGCAGTATTTT.